The clone carrying this TCR beta chain occurred a few times. What it binds is unknown. This specimen belongs to a study of cytomegalovirus exposure and HLA in healthy donors. Study-wide background: The Caucasian-associated ancestry cluster held around 76% of 350 to 450 genotyped donors. The study, taken as a whole, reports: The dataset shows that most TCR sequences were rare, while some public TCRs occurred in many donors. In vitro testing confirmed a few CMV-associated chains as specific for CMV antigens.

Germline CDR1 and CDR2: SGHTA and FQGTGA. CDR3 length: 15 residues. V was shortened by 5 bases and J by 2 bases, with 15 bases between the two germline ends. Primers included in the PCR were 60 Vbeta and 13 Jbeta primers. The data were produced by immunoSEQ multiplex PCR, yet TCRdb's version contains in-frame clones alone and is incomplete. Of approximately 120,000 clones in the sample, approximately 79% were seen once. Specimen: PBMCs. The V gene is TRBV7-3, the J gene TRBJ1-2; perhaps TRBD1 as D (6 bases). The origin of this receptor is a man aged 25-40 years in good health and CMV-seronegative. The CDR3 here is CASSTTGGENYGYTF. In DNA form, the CDR3 reads TGTGCCAGCAGCACGACAGGAGGAGAGAACTATGGCTACACCTTC.